This TCR beta chain was recovered during a study of blood T cell repertoires in COVID-19. Study background: Italy, Spain and the United States were the sources of the convalescent and acute COVID-19 samples. Nucleic acid was either cDNA or gDNA, and it came from T cells, B-cell-depleted T cells, or PBMCs.

CDR1 is SNHLY and CDR2 is FYNNEI in the germline V gene. J lost 2 bases, V lost 6 bases, and 4 bases had no gene match. The CDR3 covers 15 residues. Authors' processing steps: Nucleated cell counts were estimated from reference gene primer amplification. Clones were sequenced by immunoSEQ multiplex PCR, and TCRdb holds only the in-frame ones, with some missing. That table is the source of V, J and clone size, and D and trimming were worked out from the DNA. The repertoire holds 25,000 to 35,000 clones, with 84% as singletons. This clonotype was sampled from an elderly woman with acute or convalescent COVID-19. This chain uses TRBV2 with TRBJ2-1, with TRBD1 identical over 10 bases. Sample: peripheral blood. The CDR3: CASRTGTGAYNEQFF. The CDR3 DNA sequence: TGTGCCAGCAGGACCGGGACAGGGGCCTACAATGAGCAGTTCTTC.